This T cell receptor beta chain originates from a study of shared clonotypes between healthy human individuals (dated by TCRdb to 2018 to 2021). Describing the broader study: The cohort comprised a couple of women and a few men aged 18 to 49 years. For each donor, CD4 naive and CD4 memory were each given three plates, CD8 naive was given two plates, and CD8 memory was given one plate. To estimate repertoire size and how much clonotypes are shared between individuals, the study performed deep sequencing of blood TCR repertoires from five healthy adults. To increase sequencing depth and limit assay-specific biases, different laboratories used diverse techniques to prepare libraries and sequence TCR repertoires. Between about 0.94 and 8.9 billion PBMCs per donor were obtained by leukapheresis.

Donors were healthy HIV-negative adults with no recently reported acute infections or vaccinations. All donors were Caucasian adults living in Nashville, Tennessee, USA. CD4+ T cells were enriched by magnetic negative selection, after which naive cells were positively selected on CD45RA and the negative fraction was taken as the memory subset. Blood was collected by leukapheresis, and PBMCs were isolated by Ficoll-Histopaque density gradient centrifugation and then cryopreserved in liquid nitrogen vapor phase. Purity and quantity of every magnetically sorted T cell population were checked by analytical flow cytometry. Genomic DNA was isolated from every sorted fraction and measured by UV absorbance on a Nanodrop 2000c. Using the deep immunoSEQ assay, TCR CDR3 regions were amplified from genomic DNA by multiplex PCR. Extracted genomic DNA from each cell subset was distributed evenly across all wells of several immunoSEQ 96-well plates, and each plate was treated as a replicate. For sorted subsets, 150 to 250 ng of genomic DNA, equivalent to 25,000 to 35,000 T cell genomes, went into each replicate PCR. Purified libraries were quantified with a Qubit 3.0 fluorometer, sized on a Bioanalyzer 2100, and re-quantified with the KAPA Library Quantification kit. Each immunoSEQ 96-well plate was sequenced on its own single-read 150-cycle Illumina NextSeq 550 flow cell. Regarding the original processing steps: Because only junctional sequences without quality scores were contained in the immunoSEQ output, filtering matching that applied to full-length reads could not be performed. Sequences were annotated with PyIR, a Python wrapper for IgBLAST v1.9, and V/J genes and CDR3 were assigned using IMGT germline references. Any read was removed if the V/J assignment was weak (E-value above 1e-6), the CDR3 was missing, or the read contained stop codons, out-of-frame junctions, or ambiguous translated residues. V3J clonotypes were defined as sequences sharing an identical inferred V gene, J gene, and CDR3 amino acid sequence. The percentage overlap between two repertoires was calculated by dividing the number of shared unique clonotypes by the size of the smaller repertoire. Three approaches were used to assess repertoire richness: RTK rarefaction, the Chao1 estimator, and Recon v2.1 estimates of unobserved clonotypes. OLGA was used to compute generation probabilities for all TCRbeta clonotypes that the gDNA method yielded from four donors. Imported from immuneACCESS, the table was reduced by TCRdb to in-frame sequences with V and J called. These copies leave out some clones; in studies compared against another copy, an unresolved V gene accounts for under half, and the cause of the remainder is not known. V and J calls and clone size are as listed in that table; D and trimming were resolved from the DNA. This sample gives about 1 million clones in total; 70% to 80% of them show up just once. Together, the top ten hold approximately 1.5% of the sample.

CDR1 and CDR2, looked up from the germline V gene, are MRHNA and SNTAGT. Trimming leaves V shorter by 6 bases and J shorter by 1 base, with the junction holding 4 bases beyond the gene matches. From cysteine to phenylalanine, the CDR3 is 14 amino acids long. This entry keeps only the CDR3 DNA: 42 bases, framed from base 1. Concerning this clone: Its antigen is currently not known. Within one base of it there is no much larger clone, and no base qualities were kept.

General conclusions and limits of the study: Clonotypes shared by all four sorted-subset donors showed higher generation probabilities than non-shared clonotypes. Pairwise subsampling indicated that sequencing depth was expected to affect the degree of clonotype sharing among donors. Rarefaction of sorted-subset datasets indicated incomplete sequencing despite the large sequencing depth. Estimated clonotype richness was generally larger for naive than for memory subsets. Sampling was restricted to blood, and TCR repertoires in tissues likely differ from the TCR repertoires found in blood. The genetic and exposure-history diversity represented was limited by the small number of donors. Approximately 4.8% of naive CD4, around 3.5% of naive CD8, approximately 2.2% of memory CD4, and 0.4% of memory CD8 clonotypes were shared across several donors.

This sequence was found in a man younger than 35 in good health. Input material: memory CD4+ T cells sorted from blood. The sample's cell subset or site, from its label and the paper: CD45RA-negative fraction. The chain is assembled from TRBV6-4 and TRBJ2-5, with TRBD2 identical over 8 junction bases. This receptor carries the CDR3 CASRAGGLQETQYF. The DNA sequence is given as TGTGCCAGCAGGGCGGGAGGCCTCCAAGAGACCCAGTACTTC.